The 2 T cell receptor beta chains listed next were all sequenced from one sample in a study of blood T cell repertoires in COVID-19. Measured with immunoSEQ multiplex PCR; TCRdb has only the in-frame clones, and not every one. The sample shows some 250,000 clones, 75% to 90% of them seen only once. The sequencing input was PBMCs or T cells enriched from blood (not recorded which). These receptors all stem from a middle-aged woman with acute COVID-19.

V usage is TRBV6-5 and J usage is TRBJ2-7, with D perhaps TRBD1 (5 bases). Germline V lookup: CDR1 MNHEY, CDR2 SVGAGI. Between the trimmed V and J ends, which lost 0 bases and 0 bases, there was a span of 9 bases. The CDR3 sequence is 15 residues long. For the CDR3, the DNA is TGTGCCAGCAGTTACTCGAAAGGGGACTCCTACGAGCAGTACTTC. Protein: CASSYSKGDSYEQYF.

This chain joins TRBV11-3 and TRBJ1-1, with D uncertain. Trimming removed 5 bases at V and 4 bases at J, with 17 bases between. The CDR3 runs 15 residues. Germline assignment: CDR1 SGHNT and CDR2 YENEEA. The CDR3 is CASSPSPDGVTEAFF. CDR3 DNA: TGTGCCAGCAGCCCCTCCCCGGACGGGGTCACTGAAGCTTTCTTT. The whole variable domain, filled in from reference TRBV11-3 and TRBJ1-1, reads EAGVVQSPRYKIIEKKQPVAFWCNPISGHNTLYWYLQNLGQGPELLIRYENEEAVDDSQLPKDRFSAERLKGVDSTLKIQPAELGDSAVYLCASSPSPDGVTEAFFGQGTRLTVV.